A single sample is the source of the 18 T cell receptor beta chains below, sequenced in a study of blood T cell repertoires in COVID-19. The protocol was immunoSEQ multiplex PCR, while the TCRdb copy is restricted to in-frame clones and leaves out a portion. The sample holds fewer than 150,000 clones, around nine tenths seen once. What was sequenced was peripheral blood. The source of these receptors is a middle-aged woman with acute or convalescent COVID-19.

This chain uses TRBV11-2 with TRBJ2-1, with D hard to call. Trimming shortened V by 5 bases and J by 8 bases, and 7 bases separated the two germline ends. CDR3 length: 11 amino acids. Germline loops: CDR1 SGHAT, CDR2 FQNNGV. The CDR3 DNA reads as TGTGCCAGCAGCCCCCACTATGAGCAGTTCTTC. Translation gives CASSPHYEQFF.

The genes are TRBV7-2 and TRBJ2-1; 12 bases map to TRBD2. The length of the CDR3 is 15 residues. Germline trimming cut 5 bases from V and 7 bases from J; bases unmatched to any gene: 6. CDR1 is SGHTA, CDR2 FQGNSA, per germline. Written as DNA, the CDR3 is TGTGCCAGCAGCCAACTAGCGGGAGGTGGGAATGAGCAGTTCTTC. Its protein is CASSQLAGGGNEQFF.

The chain links TRBV18 to TRBJ2-7; 8 bases fit TRBD1. There are 14 residues in the CDR3. Germline CDR1 KGHSH, CDR2 LQKENI. Trimming removed 6 bases from V and 0 bases from J; junction bases left unmatched: 4. Here the CDR3 DNA reads TGTGCCAGCTCGCAGACAGGGGCCTCCTACGAGCAGTACTTC. Its protein product is CASSQTGASYEQYF.

DNA for the CDR3: TGCGCCAGCAGCCAAGATAGGGGTGGGGAGACCCAGTACTTC. It is translated as CASSQDRGGETQYF. The J gene is TRBJ2-5, the V gene TRBV4-1, with a possible D match to TRBD1 (5 bases). The V end lost 0 bases, the J end lost 5 bases, and 10 bases lay between the germline ends. Looked up from germline, CDR1 is MGHRA and CDR2 is YSYEKL. This CDR3 spans 14 amino acids.

The V and J genes are TRBV6-2 or TRBV6-3 and TRBJ2-2; 8 nucleotides match TRBD1. Germline values: CDR1 MNHEY, CDR2 SVGEGT. The CDR3 is 17 amino acids. Unmatched junction bases numbered 13, after V lost 6 bases and J lost 4 bases. The DNA of the CDR3 is TGTGCCAGCAGCCCTATGCAGGGGGCGCGGAGCACCGGGGAGCTGTTTTTT. Protein: CASSPMQGARSTGELFF.

V usage is TRBV7-9 and J usage is TRBJ2-1, with 9 bases fitting TRBD2. After removal of 7 bases from V and 1 base from J, the junction contained 2 bases not matched to a gene. Germline assignment: CDR1 SEHNR and CDR2 FQNEAQ (reference sequence). CDR3 length: 14 amino acids. The CDR3 DNA sequence: TGTGCCAGCATGACTAGCGGATCCTACAATGAGCAGTTCTTC. It codes for CASMTSGSYNEQFF.

The chain joins TRBV10-3 to TRBJ2-2, with D perhaps matching TRBD1 (5 bases). V gave up 4 bases and J gave up 6 bases, with 6 bases separating them. Germline V gives CDR1 ENHRY, CDR2 SYGVKD. CDR3 length: 12 residues. Here the CDR3 reads CAISGGAGELFF. DNA of the CDR3: TGTGCCATCAGTGGGGGCGCCGGGGAGCTGTTTTTT.

The genes are TRBV5-1 and TRBJ2-1, with 7 bases fitting TRBD2. CDR3 length: 15 residues. Germline values: CDR1 SGHRS, CDR2 YFSETQ. The junction had 9 bases not matched to a gene; V was cut back by 6 bases and J by 3 bases. CDR3 DNA sequence: TGCGCCAGCACCTTTGTGGGGGAGGGCTACAATGAGCAGTTCTTC. Translating it yields CASTFVGEGYNEQFF.

The chain recombines TRBV28 with TRBJ1-1; D unresolved. The V and J ends lost 1 base and 6 bases respectively, with 9 bases between them. The CDR3 consists of 13 residues. CDR1 MDHEN and CDR2 SYDVKM come from the germline V gene. This chain's CDR3 is CASSLYEPAEAFF. The CDR3 coding sequence is TGTGCCAGCAGTTTATACGAACCGGCTGAAGCTTTCTTT.

The chain has TRBV20-1 and TRBJ2-7, with 7 bases identical to TRBD2. The CDR3 is 14 amino acids. J gave up 0 bases and V 3 bases, and 5 bases lay outside the gene matches. Per germline, CDR1 DFQATT and CDR2 SNEGSKA (reference sequence). As DNA, the CDR3 is TGCAGTGCTAGTTTCGGGGGGAGCTCCTACGAGCAGTACTTC. The encoded protein is CSASFGGSSYEQYF.

The rearrangement joins TRBV27 to TRBJ1-6; 8 bases are a match to TRBD1. CDR1 is MNHEY and CDR2 is SMNVEV in the germline V gene (reference sequence). There are 15 residues in the CDR3. The ends lost 3 bases at V and 4 bases at J; junction bases unmatched: 2. Here the CDR3 DNA reads TGTGCCAGCAGTTTTCGGACAGGGTATAATTCACCCCTCCACTTT. As protein: CASSFRTGYNSPLHF.

This clone came up a few times. The chain uses TRBV6-4 and TRBJ2-3, with 7 bases lining up with TRBD2. The CDR3 loop spans 15 amino acids. Germline lookup yields CDR1 MRHNA and CDR2 SNTAGT. Trimming took 5 bases from V and 3 from J; bases not matched to a gene: 8. The CDR3 sequence is CASSKSWEGTDTQYF. CDR3 in DNA: TGTGCCAGCAGTAAATCGTGGGAGGGGACAGATACGCAGTATTTT.

The genes are TRBV5-1 and TRBJ2-3; 9 bases line up with TRBD1. This CDR3 spans 15 amino acids. The V segment lost 1 base and the J segment 5 bases; nucleotides outside the gene matches: 5. Germline-derived CDR1 and CDR2 are SGHRS and YFSETQ. The CDR3 nucleotides read TGCGCCAGCAGCTTGCGGCCGGACAGGGGAGATACGCAGTATTTT. Its translation: CASSLRPDRGDTQYF.

CDR3 DNA: TGCGCCAGCAGCTTGGACGGTCAAAACTATGGCTACACCTTC. It specifies CASSLDGQNYGYTF. The chain combines TRBV5-1 with TRBJ1-2; D is ambiguous. This CDR3 has 14 residues. Looked up from germline, CDR1 is SGHRS and CDR2 is YFSETQ. V was shortened by 0 bases and J by 2 bases, with 8 bases between the two germline ends.

This clone was seen just once. This chain links TRBV6-5 with TRBJ1-2; 9 bases are a match to TRBD1. V gave up 2 bases and J gave up 4 bases; unmatched junction bases: 8. This CDR3 has 16 amino acids. In germline, CDR1 is MNHEY, CDR2 SVGAGI. CDR3 protein: CASSYEGTGKVYGYTF. CDR3 coding DNA: TGTGCCAGCAGTTACGAGGGGACAGGGAAGGTCTATGGCTACACCTTC.

This chain links TRBV7-8 with TRBJ2-7, with D tentatively TRBD2 (6 bases). The ends were cut back, 5 bases at V and 5 bases at J, with 28 bases in the middle. This CDR3 has 18 residues. CDR1 SGHVS and CDR2 FQNEAQ come from the germline V gene. CDR3 amino acids: CASSRYPTGGAQGNEQYF. Written as DNA, the CDR3 is TGTGCCAGCAGCCGCTACCCCACCGGAGGGGCCCAAGGGAACGAGCAGTACTTC.

The gene calls are TRBV7-8 and TRBJ2-7; D is unresolved. The CDR3 contains 12 residues. Trimming left V 3 bases short and J 4 bases short, with 7 bases between. Germline CDR1 reads SGHVS; CDR2 reads FQNEAQ. The CDR3 here is CASSLAEYEQYF. In DNA, the CDR3 is TGTGCCAGCAGCTTGGCGGAATACGAGCAGTACTTC. The full variable domain, its missing parts supplied by reference TRBV7-8 and TRBJ2-7, is GAGVSQSPRYKVAKRGQDVALRCDPISGHVSLFWYQQALGQGPEFLTYFQNEAQLDKSGLPSDRFFAERPEGSVSTLKIQRTQQEDSAVYLCASSLAEYEQYFGPGTRLTVT.

The chain links TRBV29-1 to TRBJ2-5, with a tentative D call TRBD2 (5 bases). The germline V and J ends were trimmed by 5 bases and 1 base, with 14 bases remaining between them. Germline V gene data show CDR1 as SQVTM and CDR2 as ANQGSEA. The CDR3 extends over 14 amino acids. The CDR3 coding sequence is TGCAGCGTTCGGTGGGCTAGCCCCCAAGAGACCCAGTACTTC. Its translation: CSVRWASPQETQYF.